The rows below give T cell receptor beta chains drawn from one sample of a study of T-cell memory formation after mild COVID-19. TCRdb ran MiXCR on the 5' RACE reads and lists one entry per CDR3 protein. The table records 170,000 or so distinct CDR3 sequences, around 30% of them present only once. Sequencing was carried out using PBMCs or a T cell subset sorted from them (not recorded which). All receptors come from an adult woman who had mild COVID-19 (a few samples of this study predate the infection). Cell type and time point are not known. CDR3s include the opening cysteine and the closing phenylalanine or tryptophan. A D gene is named only where the DNA matches it firmly. Clone size is given for some rows only: seen once, a few or many times, or a class if the clone is expanded.

DNA: TGCAGCGCCGCTCACAAGGAGCAGTTCTTC
CDR3: CSAAHKEQFF
V: TRBV29-1
D: NA
size: NA
length: 10
J: TRBJ2-1

DNA: TGTGCCAGCTCAAGGACAGAAGACGGTACTGGAGATGATGAGCAGTTCTTC
CDR3: CASSRTEDGTGDDEQFF
V: TRBV18
D: NA
size: NA
length: 17
J: TRBJ2-1

DNA: TGCAGTGCTATGCGGCAGGGACCAACTAATGAAAAACTGTTTTTT
CDR3: CSAMRQGPTNEKLFF
V: TRBV20-1
D: NA
size: few
length: 15
J: TRBJ1-4

DNA: TGCAGTGCTAGAGTCGGGGGGGCCGACGTATATGGCTACACCTTC
CDR3: CSARVGGADVYGYTF
V: TRBV20-1
D: NA
size: once
length: 15
J: TRBJ1-2

DNA: TGTGCCAGCAGTTCCCAGGGGGGTCACAGGGGCGAGCAGTACTTC
CDR3: CASSSQGGHRGEQYF
V: TRBV6-6
D: NA
size: NA
length: 15
J: TRBJ2-7

DNA: TGTGCCAGCAGCCAAGGAATGGGGACAGGACATTACGAGCAGTACTTC
CDR3: CASSQGMGTGHYEQYF
V: TRBV14
D: TRBD1
size: few
length: 16
J: TRBJ2-7

DNA: TGCAGTGCCCGGGGCGTAGCGGGTGAGCAGTTCTTC
CDR3: CSARGVAGEQFF
V: TRBV20-1
D: TRBD2
size: NA
length: 12
J: TRBJ2-1

DNA: TGTGCCAGCAGCTCCCCCGAAACAGAGCCTCAAGGGCAGTACTTC
CDR3: CASSSPETEPQGQYF
V: TRBV7-9
D: NA
size: few
length: 15
J: TRBJ2-7

DNA: TGTGCCAGCAGAGGACCGGGAGGTGAGCAGTTCTTC
CDR3: CASRGPGGEQFF
V: TRBV6-5
D: TRBD2
size: few
length: 12
J: TRBJ2-1

DNA: TGCGCCAGCAGCCAAGAAGCCCAGGGGGACACTGAAGCTTTCTTT
CDR3: CASSQEAQGDTEAFF
V: TRBV4-1
D: TRBD1
size: few
length: 15
J: TRBJ1-1

DNA: TGTGCCAGCAACTTGGTAGAGACCCAGTACTTC
CDR3: CASNLVETQYF
V: TRBV6-1
D: NA
size: once
length: 11
J: TRBJ2-5

DNA: TGTGCCAGCAGCTTACGTCTAGCGGGAGACGACGGGGAGCTGTTTTTT
CDR3: CASSLRLAGDDGELFF
V: TRBV7-8
D: TRBD2
size: few
length: 16
J: TRBJ2-2

DNA: TGTGCCAGCAGCGTATCGGCCAAACAGGGCACAGATACGCAGTATTTT
CDR3: CASSVSAKQGTDTQYF
V: TRBV9
D: NA
size: NA
length: 16
J: TRBJ2-3

DNA: TGTGCCAGCAGCTTAGCGGTCCAAACTGAAGCTTTCTTT
CDR3: CASSLAVQTEAFF
V: TRBV7-6
D: NA
size: NA
length: 13
J: TRBJ1-1

DNA: TGCGCCAGCAGCTTGGTTCAGGGGTCCTACAATGAGCAGTTCTTC
CDR3: CASSLVQGSYNEQFF
V: TRBV5-1
D: NA
size: few
length: 15
J: TRBJ2-1

DNA: TGTGCCAGCAGCCCGCCGGGACAGGGGTTCTATGGCTACACCTTC
CDR3: CASSPPGQGFYGYTF
V: TRBV7-9
D: TRBD1
size: NA
length: 15
J: TRBJ1-2

DNA: TGCAGCGTTGACGGGATGGGGGCGACCAAAAACATTCAGTACTTC
CDR3: CSVDGMGATKNIQYF
V: TRBV29-1
D: NA
size: NA
length: 15
J: TRBJ2-4

DNA: TGTGCCAGCAGTGAAGTAGCGGGAGGGACCGCAGATACGCAGTATTTT
CDR3: CASSEVAGGTADTQYF
V: TRBV2
D: TRBD2
size: NA
length: 16
J: TRBJ2-3

DNA: TGTGCCACCAGTGATACCGGGACAGGGAACACTGAAGCTTTCTTT
CDR3: CATSDTGTGNTEAFF
V: TRBV24-1
D: TRBD1
size: NA
length: 15
J: TRBJ1-1

DNA: TGTGCCAGCAGCCAAGCACAGGTGAACTACGAGCAGTACTTC
CDR3: CASSQAQVNYEQYF
V: TRBV3-1
D: NA
size: few
length: 14
J: TRBJ2-7

DNA: TGTGCCACCAGCAGAGTACTACTAGAGGGCGAGCAGTACTTC
CDR3: CATSRVLLEGEQYF
V: TRBV15
D: NA
size: NA
length: 14
J: TRBJ2-7

DNA: TGTGCCAGCAGTGAAGACAGGGGGATCTACAATGAGCAGTTCTTC
CDR3: CASSEDRGIYNEQFF
V: TRBV25-1
D: TRBD1
size: NA
length: 15
J: TRBJ2-1

DNA: TGCGCCAGCAGCTTGATGATAGCGGGGGGGCTGAGCTCCTACAATGAGCAGTTCTTC
CDR3: CASSLMIAGGLSSYNEQFF
V: TRBV5-1
D: TRBD2
size: NA
length: 19
J: TRBJ2-1

DNA: TGCAGCGTTGAAAACAGGGACACTGAAGCTTTCTTT
CDR3: CSVENRDTEAFF
V: TRBV29-1
D: NA
size: NA
length: 12
J: TRBJ1-1

DNA: TGCAGTGCCGTAGGGAGATCCTACAATGAGCAGTTCTTC
CDR3: CSAVGRSYNEQFF
V: TRBV20-1
D: NA
size: few
length: 13
J: TRBJ2-1

DNA: TGCGCCAGCAGCTTGTGGGCATCGTCTGAAAAACTGTTTTTT
CDR3: CASSLWASSEKLFF
V: TRBV5-1
D: NA
size: few
length: 14
J: TRBJ1-4

DNA: TGTGCCAGCAGCTTGCGCGGACAGCCGGACACCGGGGAGCTGTTTTTT
CDR3: CASSLRGQPDTGELFF
V: TRBV7-8
D: NA
size: few
length: 16
J: TRBJ2-2

DNA: TGTGCCAGCAGCTTGGATACGGGACAGCTCACAGATACGCAGTATTTT
CDR3: CASSLDTGQLTDTQYF
V: TRBV5-5
D: TRBD1
size: few
length: 16
J: TRBJ2-3

DNA: TGTGCCAGCAGCCTACGGACTAAAAGGCAGTTCTTC
CDR3: CASSLRTKRQFF
V: TRBV7-9
D: NA
size: NA
length: 12
J: TRBJ2-1

DNA: TGCAGTGCTAGAGATTCATTGGGAGCCCCGGATACGCAGTATTTT
CDR3: CSARDSLGAPDTQYF
V: TRBV20-1
D: NA
size: few
length: 15
J: TRBJ2-3

DNA: TGTGCCAGCAGTGGGGCTGTGAACACTGAAGCTTTCTTT
CDR3: CASSGAVNTEAFF
V: TRBV7-9
D: NA
size: NA
length: 13
J: TRBJ1-1

DNA: TGCAGTTCCACACCGACTAGCGCCTACAATGAGCAGTTCTTC
CDR3: CSSTPTSAYNEQFF
V: TRBV20-1
D: TRBD2
size: NA
length: 14
J: TRBJ2-1

DNA: TGTGCCAGCAGCTTAGGGGCGGGGGGCTACTCCTACAATGAGCAGTTCTTC
CDR3: CASSLGAGGYSYNEQFF
V: TRBV7-8
D: TRBD2
size: few
length: 17
J: TRBJ2-1

DNA: TGTGCCAGCAGCAACCCAATATTACAGGGGGTGGTAGCCAAAAACATTCAGTACTTC
CDR3: CASSNPILQGVVAKNIQYF
V: TRBV21-1
D: NA
size: NA
length: 19
J: TRBJ2-4

DNA: TGTGCCAGCAGCCTAGCGGCAAACCCTACCGGGGAGCTGTTTTTT
CDR3: CASSLAANPTGELFF
V: TRBV7-3
D: TRBD2
size: NA
length: 15
J: TRBJ2-2

DNA: TGTGCCAGCAGCCAAGCAACCGGGACGGCGAACACCGGGGAGCTGTTTTTT
CDR3: CASSQATGTANTGELFF
V: TRBV4-2
D: NA
size: NA
length: 17
J: TRBJ2-2

DNA: TGTGCCAGCAGCCAAGAACAGGGGCCCAACTATGGCTACACCTTC
CDR3: CASSQEQGPNYGYTF
V: TRBV4-2
D: TRBD1
size: few
length: 15
J: TRBJ1-2

DNA: TGTGCCAGCAGCTTGACTGGCAATGAGCAGTTCTTC
CDR3: CASSLTGNEQFF
V: TRBV11-2
D: NA
size: few
length: 12
J: TRBJ2-1

DNA: TGTGCCAGCAGTTGGGGTAGCACTGAAGCTTTCTTT
CDR3: CASSWGSTEAFF
V: TRBV5-4
D: NA
size: NA
length: 12
J: TRBJ1-1

DNA: TGCAGTGCTAGAGATGCCGTCGCCACCGATTCACCCCTCCACTTT
CDR3: CSARDAVATDSPLHF
V: TRBV20-1
D: NA
size: NA
length: 15
J: TRBJ1-6

DNA: TGTGCCACCAGTGATTTAGGCGGACCGAACACCGGGGAGCTGTTTTTT
CDR3: CATSDLGGPNTGELFF
V: TRBV24-1
D: NA
size: few
length: 16
J: TRBJ2-2

DNA: TGCGCCAGCAGCCAAGAGGGCTGGGTCACTGAAGCTTTCTTT
CDR3: CASSQEGWVTEAFF
V: TRBV4-3
D: NA
size: NA
length: 14
J: TRBJ1-1

DNA: TGCGCCAGCAGCCAGCTAGTCCAGACAGGGAACACCGGGGAGCTGTTTTTT
CDR3: CASSQLVQTGNTGELFF
V: TRBV4-3
D: NA
size: NA
length: 17
J: TRBJ2-2

DNA: TGTGCCACCAGCAGCGGACAGGGGGCGTATGGCTACACCTTC
CDR3: CATSSGQGAYGYTF
V: TRBV15
D: TRBD1
size: NA
length: 14
J: TRBJ1-2

DNA: TGCAGTGCTAGGGCCTCCTGGGGGGCGAACGAGCAGTACTTC
CDR3: CSARASWGANEQYF
V: TRBV20-1
D: NA
size: NA
length: 14
J: TRBJ2-7

DNA: TGTGCCAGCAGCTTAGTCTGGGGGTCTTGGGGAACCTACGAGCAGTACTTC
CDR3: CASSLVWGSWGTYEQYF
V: TRBV7-6
D: NA
size: NA
length: 17
J: TRBJ2-7

DNA: TGCGCCAGCAGCTCCCAGGGTCGTACGCAGTATTTT
CDR3: CASSSQGRTQYF
V: TRBV5-1
D: NA
size: NA
length: 12
J: TRBJ2-3

DNA: TGTGCCAGCAGCCCGGGTCCTGCCACAGATACGCAGTATTTT
CDR3: CASSPGPATDTQYF
V: TRBV7-3
D: NA
size: medium-sized
length: 14
J: TRBJ2-3

DNA: TGTGCCAGCAGCTCCGGACAGGCCACAGATACGCAGTATTTT
CDR3: CASSSGQATDTQYF
V: TRBV7-6
D: TRBD1
size: few
length: 14
J: TRBJ2-3

DNA: TGCAGCGTTGAAGATCAAGTGTACGAGCAGTACTTC
CDR3: CSVEDQVYEQYF
V: TRBV29-1
D: NA
size: few
length: 12
J: TRBJ2-7

DNA: TGTGCCATCAGTGAGTGGGGGCGCCCTGGGACCCAGTACTTC
CDR3: CAISEWGRPGTQYF
V: TRBV10-3
D: NA
size: few
length: 14
J: TRBJ2-5

DNA: TGTGCCAGCAGCCAAGGGGTCGCGGGAGGGAATGAGCAGTTCTTC
CDR3: CASSQGVAGGNEQFF
V: TRBV3-1
D: TRBD2
size: NA
length: 15
J: TRBJ2-1